This T cell receptor (beta chain) was sequenced for a study of T-cell reconstitution after alpha-beta-depleted transplantation in children. Study-level points and caveats: Reportedly, roughly two months post-transplant, alpha-beta T cells arose from several hundred expanded graft clones.

The CDR3 length is 18 residues. Germline CDR1 and CDR2: SGHRS and YFSETQ. The ends were cut back, 4 bases at V and 8 bases at J, with 25 bases in the middle. Preparing the TCRbeta library involved the use of unique molecular identifiers. One entry per CDR3 protein, called by TCRdb with MiXCR from the PCR reads. This sample has some 310,000 distinct CDR3 sequences, with approximately 23% found just once. Regarding this clonotype: What it binds is not known.

This TCR was sampled from a male patient younger than 18 who had a stem cell transplant for acute lymphoblastic leukemia, so the T cells may come from the graft donor. The chain has TRBV5-1 and TRBJ2-6, with a weak D call TRBD2 (6 bases). The material sequenced was PBMCs, mostly from graft donor cells, taken 180 days after TCRalphabeta/CD19-depleted stem cell transplant. CDR3 sequence reads: CASSPGAPGGASSNVLTF. CDR3 DNA sequence: TGCGCCAGCAGCCCCGGAGCGCCCGGGGGAGCCTCGTCCAACGTCCTGACTTTC.